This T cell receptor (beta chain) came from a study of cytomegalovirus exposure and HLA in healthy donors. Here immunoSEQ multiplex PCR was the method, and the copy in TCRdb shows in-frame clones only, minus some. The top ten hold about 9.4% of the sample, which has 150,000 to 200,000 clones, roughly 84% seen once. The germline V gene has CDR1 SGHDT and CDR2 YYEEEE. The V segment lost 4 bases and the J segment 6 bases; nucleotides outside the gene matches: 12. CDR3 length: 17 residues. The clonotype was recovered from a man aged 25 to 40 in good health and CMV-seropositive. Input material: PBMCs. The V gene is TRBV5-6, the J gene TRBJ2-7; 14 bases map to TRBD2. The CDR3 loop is CASSATRGLAGVPEQYF. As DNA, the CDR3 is TGTGCCAGCAGCGCAACTAGGGGACTAGCGGGAGTACCCGAGCAGTACTTC.